The rows below give T cell receptor beta chains drawn from one sample of a study of T cell responses to AZD1222 COVID-19 vaccine. TCRdb keeps only in-frame clones here, not all; method: immunoSEQ multiplex PCR. Here the sample spans more than 70,000 clones, 85% to 95% being singletons. Sequenced here: peripheral blood, sampled 28 days after the second AZD1222 dose. The receptors derive from an adult who received the AZD1222 COVID-19 vaccine. Both conserved end residues are part of each CDR3. The D gene is left open where the match is weak. Only part of the rows carry a size: once, few, many, or a class if the clone is expanded.

CDR3 protein: CASRTLVWETGELFF; CDR3 DNA: TGTGCCAGTAGGACCCTAGTTTGGGAAACCGGGGAGCTGTTTTTT; V gene: TRBV19; J gene: TRBJ2-2; clone size: few; D gene: -
CDR3 protein: CASSLSPETYGYTF; CDR3 DNA: TGCGCCAGCAGCTTGAGTCCAGAAACTTATGGCTACACCTTC; V gene: TRBV5-1; J gene: TRBJ1-2; clone size: -; D gene: -
CDR3 protein: CSVTWGDYGYTF; CDR3 DNA: TGCAGCGTTACATGGGGAGACTATGGCTACACCTTC; V gene: TRBV29-1; J gene: TRBJ1-2; clone size: -; D gene: -
CDR3 protein: CASSSQRPNSYNEQFF; CDR3 DNA: TGTGCCAGCAGCAGCCAGCGGCCAAACTCCTACAATGAGCAGTTCTTC; V gene: TRBV28; J gene: TRBJ2-1; clone size: -; D gene: -
CDR3 protein: CASSLDLTTNEKLFF; CDR3 DNA: TGTGCCAGCAGCTTAGATTTGACAACTAATGAAAAACTGTTTTTT; V gene: TRBV7-9; J gene: TRBJ1-4; clone size: -; D gene: -
CDR3 protein: CASSHTQGAGEQYF; CDR3 DNA: TGTGCCAGCAGCCACACACAGGGGGCGGGGGAGCAGTACTTC; V gene: TRBV3-1/TRBV3-2; J gene: TRBJ2-7; clone size: -; D gene: TRBD1
CDR3 protein: CASSHSAAGTDTQYF; CDR3 DNA: TGTGCCAGCAGCCACTCGGCGGCGGGAACAGATACGCAGTATTTT; V gene: TRBV6-5; J gene: TRBJ2-3; clone size: once; D gene: -
CDR3 protein: CASSSRTGEAYEQYF; CDR3 DNA: TGCGCCAGCAGCTCGCGGACAGGGGAGGCCTACGAGCAGTACTTC; V gene: TRBV5-1; J gene: TRBJ2-7; clone size: -; D gene: TRBD1
CDR3 protein: CASSQPRTGVNEKLFF; CDR3 DNA: TGCGCCAGCAGCCAACCTAGGACAGGGGTAAACGAAAAACTGTTTTTT; V gene: TRBV4-1; J gene: TRBJ1-4; clone size: -; D gene: TRBD1
CDR3 protein: CASRLGQVAQETQYF; CDR3 DNA: TGTGCCAGCAGACTTGGACAGGTCGCTCAAGAGACCCAGTACTTC; V gene: TRBV28; J gene: TRBJ2-5; clone size: -; D gene: TRBD1
CDR3 protein: CASSLEGLNNSPLHF; CDR3 DNA: TGTGCCAGCAGCTTAGAGGGACTGAATAATTCACCCCTCCACTTT; V gene: TRBV11-2; J gene: TRBJ1-6; clone size: -; D gene: -
CDR3 protein: CSASPTDRGGTGELFF; CDR3 DNA: TGCAGTGCTAGTCCTACGGACAGGGGTGGGACCGGGGAGCTGTTTTTT; V gene: TRBV20-1; J gene: TRBJ2-2; clone size: -; D gene: TRBD1
CDR3 protein: CASSRGQNQYGYTF; CDR3 DNA: TGTGCCAGCAGCCGTGGACAGAATCAATATGGCTACACCTTC; V gene: TRBV5-5; J gene: TRBJ1-2; clone size: -; D gene: -
CDR3 protein: CASSMPLGSSNQPQHF; CDR3 DNA: TGTGCCAGTAGTATGCCGTTAGGGTCGAGCAATCAGCCCCAGCATTTT; V gene: TRBV19; J gene: TRBJ1-5; clone size: -; D gene: -
CDR3 protein: CASSQITMGKGNEKLFF; CDR3 DNA: TGCGCCAGCAGCCAGATCACGATGGGAAAGGGGAATGAAAAACTGTTTTTT; V gene: TRBV4-3; J gene: TRBJ1-4; clone size: -; D gene: -
CDR3 protein: CASSKVREAFF; CDR3 DNA: TGTGCCAGCAGCAAAGTGCGAGAAGCTTTCTTT; V gene: TRBV21-1; J gene: TRBJ1-1; clone size: -; D gene: -
CDR3 protein: CASSQDWRATGNTIYF; CDR3 DNA: TGCGCCAGCAGCCAAGATTGGAGGGCAACCGGAAACACCATATATTTT; V gene: TRBV4-1; J gene: TRBJ1-3; clone size: -; D gene: -
CDR3 protein: CASSYSRQNYGYTF; CDR3 DNA: TGTGCCAGCAGTTACTCGAGGCAGAACTATGGCTACACCTTC; V gene: TRBV6-5; J gene: TRBJ1-2; clone size: -; D gene: -
CDR3 protein: CASSTRGGGEQFF; CDR3 DNA: TGTGCCAGCAGCACCCGTGGGGGCGGTGAGCAGTTCTTC; V gene: TRBV11-3; J gene: TRBJ2-1; clone size: once; D gene: -
CDR3 protein: CASSYGTGFYGYTF; CDR3 DNA: TGTGCCAGCAGCTACGGGACAGGGTTCTATGGCTACACCTTC; V gene: TRBV11-2; J gene: TRBJ1-2; clone size: -; D gene: TRBD1
CDR3 protein: CASSYSWTGGMNTEAFF; CDR3 DNA: TGTGCCAGCAGTTATTCCTGGACAGGGGGGATGAACACTGAAGCTTTCTTT; V gene: TRBV6-2/TRBV6-3; J gene: TRBJ1-1; clone size: -; D gene: TRBD1
CDR3 protein: CASSEALWQTFSGNTIYF; CDR3 DNA: TGTGCCAGCAGTGAAGCGCTTTGGCAGACCTTCTCTGGAAACACCATATATTTT; V gene: TRBV6-1; J gene: TRBJ1-3; clone size: -; D gene: -
CDR3 protein: CASRFSGPDNEQFF; CDR3 DNA: TGTGCCAGCAGATTCTCGGGGCCTGACAATGAGCAGTTCTTC; V gene: TRBV7-9; J gene: TRBJ2-1; clone size: -; D gene: -
CDR3 protein: CASSQDRGSGANVLTF; CDR3 DNA: TGCGCCAGCAGCCAAGATCGGGGATCTGGGGCCAACGTCCTGACTTTC; V gene: TRBV4-3; J gene: TRBJ2-6; clone size: -; D gene: -
CDR3 protein: CASGVISYEQYF; CDR3 DNA: TGTGCCAGCGGCGTGATCTCCTACGAGCAGTACTTC; V gene: TRBV6-6; J gene: TRBJ2-7; clone size: -; D gene: -
CDR3 protein: CASSLTTGGNQETQYF; CDR3 DNA: TGCGCCAGCAGCTTGACTACAGGGGGCAATCAGGAGACCCAGTACTTC; V gene: TRBV5-1; J gene: TRBJ2-5; clone size: -; D gene: TRBD1
CDR3 protein: CASSLGLAGGNEQFF; CDR3 DNA: TGTGCCAGCAGCCTCGGACTAGCGGGAGGGAATGAGCAGTTCTTC; V gene: TRBV3-1/TRBV3-2; J gene: TRBJ2-1; clone size: -; D gene: TRBD2
CDR3 protein: CASRAGGVSPLHF; CDR3 DNA: TGTGCCTCCCGGGCAGGGGGCGTTTCACCCCTCCACTTT; V gene: TRBV28; J gene: TRBJ1-6; clone size: -; D gene: TRBD1
CDR3 protein: CASQGESYEQYF; CDR3 DNA: TGTGCCTCCCAAGGGGAATCCTACGAGCAGTACTTC; V gene: TRBV10-3; J gene: TRBJ2-7; clone size: few; D gene: -
CDR3 protein: CAWTLDRATEAFF; CDR3 DNA: TGTGCCTGGACCCTGGACAGGGCCACTGAAGCTTTCTTT; V gene: TRBV30; J gene: TRBJ1-1; clone size: once; D gene: TRBD1
CDR3 protein: CASSFSFLEPQHF; CDR3 DNA: TGTGCCAGCAGTTTTTCCTTTCTGGAGCCCCAGCATTTT; V gene: TRBV27; J gene: TRBJ1-5; clone size: -; D gene: -
CDR3 protein: CASSLLGGAANEKLFF; CDR3 DNA: TGTGCCAGCAGTTTATTAGGGGGGGCTGCTAATGAAAAACTGTTTTTT; V gene: TRBV27; J gene: TRBJ1-4; clone size: -; D gene: -
CDR3 protein: CASSPGQGPYGYTF; CDR3 DNA: TGCGCCAGCAGCCCGGGACAGGGACCCTATGGCTACACCTTC; V gene: TRBV4-1; J gene: TRBJ1-2; clone size: -; D gene: TRBD1
CDR3 protein: CSASPGQGNEKLFF; CDR3 DNA: TGCAGTGCTAGTCCGGGACAGGGTAATGAAAAACTGTTTTTT; V gene: TRBV20-1; J gene: TRBJ1-4; clone size: few; D gene: TRBD1
CDR3 protein: CASSNGDMSYEQYF; CDR3 DNA: TGTGCCAGCAGCAACGGGGACATGTCCTACGAGCAGTACTTC; V gene: TRBV6-2/TRBV6-3; J gene: TRBJ2-7; clone size: -; D gene: -
CDR3 protein: CASRGLSGDINTEAFF; CDR3 DNA: TGTGCCAGCAGGGGACTTTCAGGGGACATCAACACTGAAGCTTTCTTT; V gene: TRBV28; J gene: TRBJ1-1; clone size: -; D gene: -
CDR3 protein: CASSVAPLAGSSADTQYF; CDR3 DNA: TGTGCCAGCAGCGTCGCCCCTTTAGCGGGGAGTAGCGCAGATACGCAGTATTTT; V gene: TRBV9; J gene: TRBJ2-3; clone size: -; D gene: TRBD2
CDR3 protein: CASSADSAYNEQFF; CDR3 DNA: TGTGCCAGCAGCGCCGACAGTGCTTACAATGAGCAGTTCTTC; V gene: TRBV9; J gene: TRBJ2-1; clone size: few; D gene: -
CDR3 protein: CASSFWGNNEKLFF; CDR3 DNA: TGTGCCAGCAGCTTTTGGGGGAATAATGAAAAACTGTTTTTT; V gene: TRBV5-6; J gene: TRBJ1-4; clone size: -; D gene: -
CDR3 protein: CATKTGDNSGEQFF; CDR3 DNA: TGTGCCACCAAGACAGGGGATAATAGCGGTGAGCAGTTCTTC; V gene: TRBV2; J gene: TRBJ2-1; clone size: -; D gene: TRBD1
CDR3 protein: CASSIRVTGLTDTQYF; CDR3 DNA: TGTGCCAGTAGTATAAGAGTGACAGGCCTCACAGATACGCAGTATTTT; V gene: TRBV19; J gene: TRBJ2-3; clone size: -; D gene: -
CDR3 protein: CASSLGLGQGGNEQFF; CDR3 DNA: TGTGCCAGCAGTTTAGGGTTGGGACAGGGCGGCAATGAGCAGTTCTTC; V gene: TRBV28; J gene: TRBJ2-1; clone size: -; D gene: TRBD1
CDR3 protein: CASSRSSGRDAYNEQFF; CDR3 DNA: TGCGCCAGCAGCCGTTCTAGCGGGAGAGATGCCTACAATGAGCAGTTCTTC; V gene: TRBV4-1; J gene: TRBJ2-1; clone size: -; D gene: TRBD2
CDR3 protein: CAWSERVTEKLFF; CDR3 DNA: TGTGCCTGGAGTGAAAGGGTCACCGAAAAACTGTTTTTT; V gene: TRBV30; J gene: TRBJ1-4; clone size: -; D gene: -
CDR3 protein: CAISAGGATDTQYF; CDR3 DNA: TGTGCCATCAGCGCAGGGGGAGCCACAGATACGCAGTATTTT; V gene: TRBV10-3; J gene: TRBJ2-3; clone size: -; D gene: TRBD1
CDR3 protein: CASSQVQGALTDTQYF; CDR3 DNA: TGTGCCAGCAGCCAAGTCCAGGGGGCTTTGACAGATACGCAGTATTTT; V gene: TRBV3-1/TRBV3-2; J gene: TRBJ2-3; clone size: -; D gene: TRBD1
CDR3 protein: CASSGSGSAAYEQYF; CDR3 DNA: TGCGCCAGCAGTGGTTCGGGAAGTGCAGCCTACGAGCAGTACTTC; V gene: TRBV5-1; J gene: TRBJ2-7; clone size: -; D gene: -
CDR3 protein: CASRFVNEQFF; CDR3 DNA: TGTGCCAGCAGATTCGTAAATGAGCAGTTCTTC; V gene: TRBV27; J gene: TRBJ2-1; clone size: -; D gene: -
CDR3 protein: CASSLGDRDNQPQHF; CDR3 DNA: TGTGCCAGCAGTTTAGGGGACAGGGATAATCAGCCCCAGCATTTT; V gene: TRBV28; J gene: TRBJ1-5; clone size: -; D gene: TRBD1
CDR3 protein: CASSPDRGPRQPQHF; CDR3 DNA: TGTGCCAGCAGTCCGGACAGGGGCCCAAGGCAGCCCCAGCATTTT; V gene: TRBV6-5; J gene: TRBJ1-5; clone size: few; D gene: TRBD1
CDR3 protein: CASSGEEEQYF; CDR3 DNA: TGCGCCAGCAGCGGCGAGGAAGAGCAGTACTTC; V gene: TRBV5-1; J gene: TRBJ2-7; clone size: -; D gene: -
CDR3 protein: CAVSTGQITDTQYF; CDR3 DNA: TGTGCCGTATCGACGGGACAAATCACAGATACGCAGTATTTT; V gene: TRBV7-6; J gene: TRBJ2-3; clone size: -; D gene: -
CDR3 protein: CASTVGVSTNEKLFF; CDR3 DNA: TGCGCCAGCACCGTCGGCGTGTCAACTAATGAAAAACTGTTTTTT; V gene: TRBV5-1; J gene: TRBJ1-4; clone size: -; D gene: -
CDR3 protein: CASCRDRISEAFF; CDR3 DNA: TGTGCCAGCTGCCGGGACAGGATATCTGAAGCTTTCTTT; V gene: TRBV2; J gene: TRBJ1-1; clone size: -; D gene: TRBD1
CDR3 protein: CASSFDNSPLHF; CDR3 DNA: TGTGCCAGCAGCTTTGATAATTCACCCCTCCACTTT; V gene: TRBV5-5; J gene: TRBJ1-6; clone size: -; D gene: -
CDR3 protein: CASSEIGGNQPQHF; CDR3 DNA: TGTGCCAGCAGTGAGATAGGGGGAAATCAGCCCCAGCATTTT; V gene: TRBV6-4; J gene: TRBJ1-5; clone size: -; D gene: -
CDR3 protein: CASRGGAYMNTEAFF; CDR3 DNA: TGTGCCAGCAGGGGGGGAGCATACATGAACACTGAAGCTTTCTTT; V gene: TRBV6-5; J gene: TRBJ1-1; clone size: once; D gene: -